Below, 12 T cell receptor beta chains from the same sample are listed, as sequenced in a study of blood T cell repertoires in COVID-19. Only in-frame clones appear in the TCRdb table, and some are missing; sequencing was by immunoSEQ multiplex PCR. The data hold 70,000 to 80,000 clones, with approximately 90% observed a single time. Sequencing was carried out using peripheral blood. All receptors come from a woman between 50 and 59 years old with acute or convalescent COVID-19.

This chain uses TRBV23-1 with TRBJ2-5, with a weak D call TRBD2 (6 bases). TRBV23-1 is labeled an ORF, and its function is uncertain. V shed 4 bases and J shed 1 base, with 7 bases lying between them. The CDR3 contains 13 residues. The CDR3 reads CASSPGSQETQYF. The CDR3 DNA reads as TGCGCCAGCAGTCCCGGGAGCCAAGAGACCCAGTACTTC.

The chain has TRBV18 and TRBJ1-5; D gene uncertain. Germline-derived CDR1 and CDR2 are KGHSH and LQKENI. The ends were cut back, 5 bases at V and 0 bases at J, with 8 bases in the middle. The CDR3 runs to 14 residues. The CDR3 nucleotides are TGTGCCAGCTCAGCAGGTTATAGCAATCAGCCCCAGCATTTT. This translates into CASSAGYSNQPQHF.

The chain is built from TRBV13 and TRBJ1-2, with 10 bases lining up with TRBD1. The CDR3 length is 13 residues. J gave up 8 bases and V 4 bases, and 4 bases lay outside the gene matches. Looked up from germline, CDR1 is PRHDT and CDR2 is FYEKMQ (reference sequence). CDR3 bases: TGTGCCAGCAGCTCCGGGACAGGGGAAGGCTACACCTTC. It yields the protein CASSSGTGEGYTF.

The chain carries TRBV18 and TRBJ2-3, with TRBD1 as a possible D gene (6 bases). The germline V gene encodes CDR1 KGHSH and CDR2 LQKENI. The V end lost 2 bases, the J end lost 2 bases, and 14 bases lay between the germline ends. There are 16 residues in the CDR3. CDR3 sequence reads: CASSPTFGTTTDTQYF. The CDR3 DNA reads TGTGCCAGCTCACCAACTTTCGGGACAACCACAGATACGCAGTATTTT. Looking up the rest from reference TRBV18 and TRBJ2-3 gives the full variable domain: NAGVMQNPRHLVRRRGQEARLRCSPMKGHSHVYWYRQLPEEGLKFMVYLQKENIIDESGMPKERFSAEFPKEGPSILRIQQVVRGDSAAYFCASSPTFGTTTDTQYFGPGTRLTVL.

This clone was observed a handful of times. The rearrangement joins TRBV6-4 to TRBJ2-7, with 9 bases aligning to TRBD1. Trimming took 6 bases from V and 5 from J; bases not matched to a gene: 5. Germline V gene sequence: CDR1 MRHNA, CDR2 SNTAGT. The CDR3 length is 13 residues. CDR3 in DNA: TGTGCCAGCAGCCCGGGACAGGGAGACGAGCAGTACTTC. Its protein product is CASSPGQGDEQYF.

The chain employs TRBV27 and TRBJ1-2; D is possibly TRBD1 (6 bases). CDR3 length: 15 amino acids. The V and J ends lost 5 bases and 8 bases respectively, with 21 bases between them. Germline loops: CDR1 MNHEY, CDR2 SMNVEV (reference sequence). CDR3 nucleotide sequence: TGTGCCAGCAGTCCCAGCCGGGGGGCGCTAAGCGGCTACACCTTC. This sequence encodes CASSPSRGALSGYTF.

The V and J genes are TRBV19 and TRBJ2-2, with D perhaps TRBD2 (6 bases). The CDR3 covers 13 residues. Germline V gene data show CDR1 as LNHDA and CDR2 as SQIVND (reference sequence). Trimming pared 10 bases from V and 1 base from J, leaving 10 bases between. DNA for the CDR3: TGTGCCACTGCCGGGAGGAACACCGGGGAGCTGTTTTTT. As protein: CATAGRNTGELFF.

This chain connects TRBV6-5 to TRBJ1-5; no reliable D call. The CDR3 is 15 amino acids. The germline V and J ends were trimmed by 8 bases and 3 bases, with 17 bases remaining between them. CDR1 and CDR2 from the germline V gene are MNHEY and SVGAGI. For the CDR3, the DNA is TGTGCCAGCCTCCTCTCCGGTAAAATCAATCAGCCCCAGCATTTT. Protein product: CASLLSGKINQPQHF.

This chain uses TRBV12-3 or TRBV12-4 with TRBJ1-3, with a weak D call TRBD1 (5 bases). Deletions cut 5 bases from V and 9 bases from J, with 8 bases between. The length of the CDR3 is 11 residues. This CDR3 reads CASSGAGTIYF. The DNA for the CDR3 is TGTGCCAGCAGTGGGGCCGGCACCATATATTTT.

This clone was observed a handful of times. In DNA form, the CDR3 reads TGTGCCAGCTCACCACAAACCTTACAGGGGACCTATGGCTACACCTTC. Its protein product is CASSPQTLQGTYGYTF. The rearrangement joins TRBV18 to TRBJ1-2, with 7 bases lining up with TRBD1. The CDR3 is 16 amino acids. J was trimmed by 4 bases and V by 1 base; bases with no gene match: 9. CDR1 and CDR2 (germline): KGHSH, LQKENI.

The genes are TRBV21-1 and TRBJ2-5; the table calls TRBD2, which could not be checked here. TRBV21-1 counts as a pseudogene. The CDR3 has 17 amino acids. In nucleotides, the CDR3 is TGTGCCAGCAGCAATACCCTAGCGGGGGGGCCTGGGGAGACCCAGTACTTC. Translation gives CASSNTLAGGPGETQYF.

The chain has TRBV18 and TRBJ1-2, with 7 bases matching TRBD1. This CDR3 contains 16 residues. V lost 0 bases and J lost 1; bases outside the gene matches: 5. Germline values: CDR1 KGHSH, CDR2 LQKENI. CDR3 amino acids: CASSPPGQFFNYGYTF. The CDR3 nucleotides are TGTGCCAGCTCACCACCGGGACAGTTCTTTAACTATGGCTACACCTTC.